This TCR beta chain was obtained from a study of response to subunit inactivated influenza vaccine. On this clonotype: Its specificity is not known.

V gave up 8 bases and J gave up 4 bases, with 11 bases separating them. CDR3 size: 13 residues. Study-wide findings and caveats: Each seasonal flu vaccination may recruit only limited new T cells, authors suggested.

TCRdb reprocessed the RT-PCR reads with MiXCR, giving one entry per CDR3 protein. The sample lists roughly 790,000 distinct CDR3 sequences, about 20% occurring once. The chain links TRBV12-3 or TRBV12-4 to TRBJ1-4, with D possibly TRBD1 on 5 matching bases. Sequencing was performed on PBMCs from blood, taken about 5 days after vaccination. The sequence was obtained from a man over 45 who received an inactivated influenza vaccine. The CDR3 reads CASWAGHNEKLFF. The DNA for the CDR3 is TGTGCCAGCTGGGCAGGGCATAATGAAAAACTGTTTTTT.